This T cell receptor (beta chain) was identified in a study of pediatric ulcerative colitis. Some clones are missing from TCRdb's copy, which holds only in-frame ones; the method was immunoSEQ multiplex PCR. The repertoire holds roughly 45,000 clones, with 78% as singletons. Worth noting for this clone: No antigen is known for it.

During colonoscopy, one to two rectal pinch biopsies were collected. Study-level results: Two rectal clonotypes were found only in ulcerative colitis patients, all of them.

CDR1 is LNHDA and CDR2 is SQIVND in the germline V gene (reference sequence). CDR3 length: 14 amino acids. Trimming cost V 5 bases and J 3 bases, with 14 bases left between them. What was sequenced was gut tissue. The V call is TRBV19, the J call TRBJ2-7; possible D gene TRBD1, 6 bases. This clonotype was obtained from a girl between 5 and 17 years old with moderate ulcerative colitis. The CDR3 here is CASSSQGPFYEQYF. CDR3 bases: TGTGCCAGTAGTTCACAGGGACCTTTCTACGAGCAGTACTTC.